This T cell receptor beta chain was observed in a study of OX40 agonist ivuxolimab in advanced cancers. As for the study in general: Ivuxolimab is an agonistic anti-OX40 (CD134) antibody, and patients were treated with it. Across the patients, intravenous ivuxolimab was delivered every 2 weeks at 0.01 to 10 mg/kg. General study findings and limits: Clonal expansion by week 6 occurred in CD4+ and CD8+ blood T cells (at 0.1 to 3.0 mg/kg).

Profiled with immunoSEQ multiplex PCR; TCRdb holds only in-frame clones, not every one. The table lists about 99,000 clones, approximately 95% of them singletons. Regarding this clone: Its matching antigen is unknown.

This CDR3 contains 15 residues. Looked up from germline, CDR1 is ENHRY and CDR2 is SYGVKD. Trimming shortened V by 8 bases and J by 1 base, and 17 bases separated the two germline ends. The receptor was isolated from an adult with an advanced solid tumor such as melanoma, head and neck, liver or kidney cancer. This sequence joins TRBV10-3 and TRBJ1-1; D is unresolved. The source material was CD4+ or CD8+ T cells sorted from blood, sampled in a trial of the OX40 agonist ivuxolimab. CDR3 nucleotides: TGTGCCATCCTCCCGGGGAACACAGCGAACACTGAAGCTTTCTTT. Its protein product is CAILPGNTANTEAFF.